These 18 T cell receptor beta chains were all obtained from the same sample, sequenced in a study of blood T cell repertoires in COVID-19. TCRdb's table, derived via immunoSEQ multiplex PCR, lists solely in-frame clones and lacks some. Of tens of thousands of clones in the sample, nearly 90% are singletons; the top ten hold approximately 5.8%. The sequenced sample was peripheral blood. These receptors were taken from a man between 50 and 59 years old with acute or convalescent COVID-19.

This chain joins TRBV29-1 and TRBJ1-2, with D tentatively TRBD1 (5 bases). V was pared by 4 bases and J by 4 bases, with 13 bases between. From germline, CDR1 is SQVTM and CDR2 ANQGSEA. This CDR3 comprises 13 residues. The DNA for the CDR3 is TGCAGCGTTGTCGGGGGGATAAGCTATGGCTACACCTTC. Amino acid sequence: CSVVGGISYGYTF.

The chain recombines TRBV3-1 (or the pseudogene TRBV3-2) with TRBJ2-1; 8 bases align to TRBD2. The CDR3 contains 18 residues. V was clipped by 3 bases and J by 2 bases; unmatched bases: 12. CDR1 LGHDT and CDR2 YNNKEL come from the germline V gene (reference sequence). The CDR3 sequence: CASSHVRKAGAAYNEQFF. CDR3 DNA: TGTGCCAGCAGCCACGTAAGAAAAGCGGGAGCCGCCTACAATGAGCAGTTCTTC.

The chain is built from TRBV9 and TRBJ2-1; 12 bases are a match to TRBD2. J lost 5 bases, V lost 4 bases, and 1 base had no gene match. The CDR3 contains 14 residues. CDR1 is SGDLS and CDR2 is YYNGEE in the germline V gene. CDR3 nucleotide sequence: TGTGCCAGCAGCAGACTAGCGGGAGACAATGAGCAGTTCTTC. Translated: CASSRLAGDNEQFF.

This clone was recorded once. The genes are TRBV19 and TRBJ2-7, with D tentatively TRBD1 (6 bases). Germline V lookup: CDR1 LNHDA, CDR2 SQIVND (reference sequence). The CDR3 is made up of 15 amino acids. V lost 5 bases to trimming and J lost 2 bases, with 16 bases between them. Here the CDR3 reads CASSPSLNRAYEQYF. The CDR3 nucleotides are TGTGCCAGTAGTCCGTCTCTTAACAGGGCCTACGAGCAGTACTTC. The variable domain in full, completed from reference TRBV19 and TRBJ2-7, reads DGGITQSPKYLFRKEGQNVTLSCEQNLNHDAMYWYRQDPGQGLRLIYYSQIVNDFQKGDIAEGYSVSREKKESFPLTVTSAQKNPTAFYLCASSPSLNRAYEQYFGPGTRLTVT.

For the CDR3, the DNA is TGTGCCAGCAGAAGCAGGGGGTTAAACATTCAGTACTTC. Its translation is CASRSRGLNIQYF. V is TRBV28 and J is TRBJ2-4, with TRBD1 identical over 7 bases. Germline V gene data show CDR1 as MDHEN and CDR2 as SYDVKM. V shed 6 bases, J shed 6 bases, and the junction held 5 bases outside the gene matches. The CDR3 has 13 amino acids.

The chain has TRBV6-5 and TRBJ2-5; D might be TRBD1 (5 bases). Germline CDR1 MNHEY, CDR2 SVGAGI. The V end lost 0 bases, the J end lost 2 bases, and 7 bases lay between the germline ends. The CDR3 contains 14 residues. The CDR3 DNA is TGTGCCAGCAGTTACTCGGCAGGGCAAGAGACCCAGTACTTC. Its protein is CASSYSAGQETQYF.

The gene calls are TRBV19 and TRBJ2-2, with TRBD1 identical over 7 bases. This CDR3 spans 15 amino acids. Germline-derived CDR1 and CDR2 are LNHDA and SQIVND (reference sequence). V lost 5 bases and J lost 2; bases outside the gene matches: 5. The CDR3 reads CASSRTGLNTGELFF. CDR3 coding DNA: TGTGCCAGTAGTCGGACAGGACTTAACACCGGGGAGCTGTTTTTT. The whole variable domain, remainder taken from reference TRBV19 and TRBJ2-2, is DGGITQSPKYLFRKEGQNVTLSCEQNLNHDAMYWYRQDPGQGLRLIYYSQIVNDFQKGDIAEGYSVSREKKESFPLTVTSAQKNPTAFYLCASSRTGLNTGELFFGEGSRLTVL.

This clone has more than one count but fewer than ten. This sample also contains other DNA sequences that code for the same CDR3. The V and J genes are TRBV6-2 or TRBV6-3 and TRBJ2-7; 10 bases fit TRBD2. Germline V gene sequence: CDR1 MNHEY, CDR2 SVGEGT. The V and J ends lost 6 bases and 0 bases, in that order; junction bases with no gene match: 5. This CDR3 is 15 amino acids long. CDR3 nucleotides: TGTGCCAGCAGCCCAAGCGGGAGGGTCTCCTACGAGCAGTACTTC. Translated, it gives CASSPSGRVSYEQYF.

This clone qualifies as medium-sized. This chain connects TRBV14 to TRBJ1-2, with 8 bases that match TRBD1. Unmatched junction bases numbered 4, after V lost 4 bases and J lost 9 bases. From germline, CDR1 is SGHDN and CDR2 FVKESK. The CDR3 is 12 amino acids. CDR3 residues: CASSPGDRRYTF. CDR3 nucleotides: TGTGCCAGCAGCCCCGGGGACAGGCGCTACACCTTC.

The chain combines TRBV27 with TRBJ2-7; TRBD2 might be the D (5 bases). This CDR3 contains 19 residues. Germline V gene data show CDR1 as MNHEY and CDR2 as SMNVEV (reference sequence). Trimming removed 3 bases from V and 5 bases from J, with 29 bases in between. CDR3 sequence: CASSFTAPQRVQWTDEQYF. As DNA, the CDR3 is TGTGCCAGCAGTTTTACGGCACCTCAGAGGGTACAATGGACGGACGAGCAGTACTTC.

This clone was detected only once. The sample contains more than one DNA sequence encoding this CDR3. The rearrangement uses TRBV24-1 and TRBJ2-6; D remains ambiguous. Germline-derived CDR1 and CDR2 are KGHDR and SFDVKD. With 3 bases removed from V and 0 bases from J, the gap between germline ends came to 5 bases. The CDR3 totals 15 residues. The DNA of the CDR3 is TGTGCCACCAGTGATGGAGACTCTGGGGCCAACGTCCTGACTTTC. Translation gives CATSDGDSGANVLTF.

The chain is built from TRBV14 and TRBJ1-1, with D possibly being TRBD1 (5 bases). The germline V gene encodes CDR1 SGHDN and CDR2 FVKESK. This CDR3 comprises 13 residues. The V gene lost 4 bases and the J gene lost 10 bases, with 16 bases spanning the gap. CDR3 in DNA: TGTGCCAGCAGCCTCCCAGGTGGGAGGGGAGCTTTCTTT. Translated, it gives CASSLPGGRGAFF.

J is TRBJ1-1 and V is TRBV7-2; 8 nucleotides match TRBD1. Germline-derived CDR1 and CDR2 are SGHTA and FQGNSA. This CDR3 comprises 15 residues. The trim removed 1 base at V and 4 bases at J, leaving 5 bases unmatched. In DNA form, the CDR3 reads TGTGCCAGCAGCTTAGAAACAGGGGGTAGCACTGAAGCTTTCTTT. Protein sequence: CASSLETGGSTEAFF.

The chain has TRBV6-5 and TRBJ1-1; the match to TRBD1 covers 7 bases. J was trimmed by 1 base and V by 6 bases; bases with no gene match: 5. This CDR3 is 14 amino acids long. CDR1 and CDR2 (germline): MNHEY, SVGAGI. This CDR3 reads CASSRGGANTEAFF. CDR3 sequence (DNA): TGTGCCAGCAGCAGAGGGGGCGCGAACACTGAAGCTTTCTTT.

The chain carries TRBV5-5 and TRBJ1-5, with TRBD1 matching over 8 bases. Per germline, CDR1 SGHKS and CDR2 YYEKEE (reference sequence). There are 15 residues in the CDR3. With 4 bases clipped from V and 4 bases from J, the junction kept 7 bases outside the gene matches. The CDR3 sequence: CASSMRTGKNQPQHF. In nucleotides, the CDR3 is TGTGCCAGCAGCATGAGGACAGGGAAAAATCAGCCCCAGCATTTT.

CDR3 sequence (DNA): TGTGCCACCAGTGAAAGGGACAGGGGGCTGAACACCGGGGAGCTGTTTTTT. It translates to CATSERDRGLNTGELFF. The chain links TRBV24-1 to TRBJ2-2; 12 bases align to TRBD1. Germline CDR1 reads KGHDR; CDR2 reads SFDVKD. The CDR3 loop spans 17 amino acids. The V gene end was trimmed by 4 bases and the J gene end by 1 base; junction bases not matched to a gene: 3.

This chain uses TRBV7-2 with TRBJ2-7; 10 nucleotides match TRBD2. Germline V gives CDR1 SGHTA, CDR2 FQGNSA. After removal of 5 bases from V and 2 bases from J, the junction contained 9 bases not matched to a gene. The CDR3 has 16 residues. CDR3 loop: CASSLMRLAGAYEQYF. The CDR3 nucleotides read TGTGCCAGCAGCCTGATGCGGCTAGCGGGAGCCTACGAGCAGTACTTC. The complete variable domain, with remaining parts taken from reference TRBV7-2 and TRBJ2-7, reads GAGVSQSPSNKVTEKGKDVELRCDPISGHTALYWYRQSLGQGLEFLIYFQGNSAPDKSGLPSDRFSAERTGGSVSTLTIQRTQQEDSAVYLCASSLMRLAGAYEQYFGPGTRLTVT.

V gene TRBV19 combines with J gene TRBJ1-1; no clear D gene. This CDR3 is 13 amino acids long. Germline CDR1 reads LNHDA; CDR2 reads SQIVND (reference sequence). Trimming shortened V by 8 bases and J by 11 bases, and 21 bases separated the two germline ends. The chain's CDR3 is CASAEVSARWAFF. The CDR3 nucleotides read TGTGCCAGTGCTGAGGTGTCAGCCCGTTGGGCTTTCTTT.